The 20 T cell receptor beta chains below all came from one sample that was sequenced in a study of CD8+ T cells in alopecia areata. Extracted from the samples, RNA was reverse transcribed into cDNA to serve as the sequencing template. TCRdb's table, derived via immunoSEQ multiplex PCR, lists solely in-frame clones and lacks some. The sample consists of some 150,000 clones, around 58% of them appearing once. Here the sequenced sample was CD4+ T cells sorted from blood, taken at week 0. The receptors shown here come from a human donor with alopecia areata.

CDR3 nucleotides: TGTGCCTGGGACGGGTCGGTCTATGGCTACACCTTC. Residues: CAWDGSVYGYTF. The chain has TRBV30 and TRBJ1-2; no clear D gene. V was cut by 5 bases and J by 4 bases, with 11 bases left in between. The CDR3 length is 12 residues. Germline CDR1 reads GTSNPN; CDR2 reads SVGIG (reference sequence).

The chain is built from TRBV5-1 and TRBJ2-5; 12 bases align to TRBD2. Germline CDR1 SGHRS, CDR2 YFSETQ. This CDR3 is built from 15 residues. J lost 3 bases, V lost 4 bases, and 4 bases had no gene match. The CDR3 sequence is CASSPGLAGKETQYF. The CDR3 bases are TGCGCCAGCAGCCCAGGACTAGCGGGGAAAGAGACCCAGTACTTC. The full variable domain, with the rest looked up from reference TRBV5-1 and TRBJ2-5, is KAGVTQTPRYLIKTRGQQVTLSCSPISGHRSVSWYQQTPGQGLQFLFEYFSETQRNKGNFPGRFSGRQFSNSRSEMNVSTLELGDSALYLCASSPGLAGKETQYFGPGTRLLVL.

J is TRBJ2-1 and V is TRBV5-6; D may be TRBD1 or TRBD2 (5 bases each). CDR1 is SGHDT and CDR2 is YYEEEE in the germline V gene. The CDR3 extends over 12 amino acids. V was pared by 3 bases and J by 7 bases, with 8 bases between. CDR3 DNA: TGTGCCAGCAGCTGGGACCGTAATGAGCAGTTCTTC. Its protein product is CASSWDRNEQFF.

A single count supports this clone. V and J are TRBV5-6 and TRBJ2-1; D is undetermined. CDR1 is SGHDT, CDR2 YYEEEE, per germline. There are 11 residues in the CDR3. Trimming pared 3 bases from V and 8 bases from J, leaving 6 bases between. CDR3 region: CASSWMDEQFF. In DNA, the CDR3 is TGTGCCAGCAGCTGGATGGATGAGCAGTTCTTC.

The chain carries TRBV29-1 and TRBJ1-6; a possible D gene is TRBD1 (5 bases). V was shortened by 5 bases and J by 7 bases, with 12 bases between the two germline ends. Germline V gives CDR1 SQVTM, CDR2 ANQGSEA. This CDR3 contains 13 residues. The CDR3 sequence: CSVKEGPNSPLHF. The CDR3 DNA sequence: TGCAGCGTTAAGGAGGGGCCGAATTCACCCCTCCACTTT.

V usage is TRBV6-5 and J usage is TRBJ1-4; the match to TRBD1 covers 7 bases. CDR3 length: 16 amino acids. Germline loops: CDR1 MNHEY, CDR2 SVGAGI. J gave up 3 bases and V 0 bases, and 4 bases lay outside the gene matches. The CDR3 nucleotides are TGTGCCAGCAGTTACTCAGGGGGCACAGCTAATGAAAAACTGTTTTTT. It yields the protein CASSYSGGTANEKLFF.

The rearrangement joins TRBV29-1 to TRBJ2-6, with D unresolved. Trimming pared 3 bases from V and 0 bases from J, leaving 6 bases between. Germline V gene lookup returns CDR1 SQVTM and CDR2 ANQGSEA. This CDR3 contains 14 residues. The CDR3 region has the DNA TGCAGCGTTGACGCTACCTCTGGGGCCAACGTCCTGACTTTC. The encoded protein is CSVDATSGANVLTF. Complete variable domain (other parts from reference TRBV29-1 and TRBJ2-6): SAVISQKPSRDICQRGTSLTIQCQVDSQVTMMFWYRQQPGQSLTLIATANQGSEATYESGFVIDKFPISRPNLTFSTLTVSNMSPEDSSIYLCSVDATSGANVLTFGAGSRLTVL.

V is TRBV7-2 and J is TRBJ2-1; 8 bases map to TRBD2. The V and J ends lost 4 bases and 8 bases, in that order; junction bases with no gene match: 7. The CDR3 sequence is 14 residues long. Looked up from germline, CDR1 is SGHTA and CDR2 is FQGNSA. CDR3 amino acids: CASSSMTSDHEQFF. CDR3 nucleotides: TGTGCCAGCAGCTCCATGACTAGCGACCATGAGCAGTTCTTC.

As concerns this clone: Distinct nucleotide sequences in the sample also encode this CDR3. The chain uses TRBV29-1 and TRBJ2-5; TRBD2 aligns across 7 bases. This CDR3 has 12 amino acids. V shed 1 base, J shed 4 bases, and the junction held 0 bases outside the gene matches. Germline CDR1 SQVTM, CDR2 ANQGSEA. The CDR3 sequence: CSVEGGGETQYF. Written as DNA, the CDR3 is TGCAGCGTTGAAGGCGGGGGAGAGACCCAGTACTTC. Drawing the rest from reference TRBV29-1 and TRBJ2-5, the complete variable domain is SAVISQKPSRDICQRGTSLTIQCQVDSQVTMMFWYRQQPGQSLTLIATANQGSEATYESGFVIDKFPISRPNLTFSTLTVSNMSPEDSSIYLCSVEGGGETQYFGPGTRLLVL.

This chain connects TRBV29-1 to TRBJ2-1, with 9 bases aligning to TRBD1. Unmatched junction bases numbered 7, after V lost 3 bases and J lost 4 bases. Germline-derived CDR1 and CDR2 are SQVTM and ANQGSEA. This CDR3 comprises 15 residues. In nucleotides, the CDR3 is TGCAGCGTTGAGGTGGGGACAGGGCCTTACAATGAGCAGTTCTTC. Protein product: CSVEVGTGPYNEQFF.

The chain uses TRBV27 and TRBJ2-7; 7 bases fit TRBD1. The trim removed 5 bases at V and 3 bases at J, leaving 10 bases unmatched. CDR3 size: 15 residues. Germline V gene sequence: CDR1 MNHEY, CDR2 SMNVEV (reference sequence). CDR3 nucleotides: TGTGCCAGCAGTCAGACAGGGTATAAGGTCTACGAGCAGTACTTC. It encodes CASSQTGYKVYEQYF.

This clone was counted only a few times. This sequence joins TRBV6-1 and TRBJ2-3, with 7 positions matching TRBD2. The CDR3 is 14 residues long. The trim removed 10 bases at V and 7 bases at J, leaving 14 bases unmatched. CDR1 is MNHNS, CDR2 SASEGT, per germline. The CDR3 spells CATRAGHNPNTQYF. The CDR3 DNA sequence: TGTGCCACCCGAGCGGGGCACAACCCAAATACGCAGTATTTT.

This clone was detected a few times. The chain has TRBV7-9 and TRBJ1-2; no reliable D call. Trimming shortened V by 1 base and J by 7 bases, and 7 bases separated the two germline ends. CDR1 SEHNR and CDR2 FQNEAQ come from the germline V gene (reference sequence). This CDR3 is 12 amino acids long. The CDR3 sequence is CASSLEEGGYTF. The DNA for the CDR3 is TGTGCCAGCAGCTTAGAGGAGGGTGGCTACACCTTC. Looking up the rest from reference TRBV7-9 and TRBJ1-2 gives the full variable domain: DTGVSQNPRHKITKRGQNVTFRCDPISEHNRLYWYRQTLGQGPEFLTYFQNEAQLEKSRLLSDRFSAERPKGSFSTLEIQRTEQGDSAMYLCASSLEEGGYTFGSGTRLTVV.

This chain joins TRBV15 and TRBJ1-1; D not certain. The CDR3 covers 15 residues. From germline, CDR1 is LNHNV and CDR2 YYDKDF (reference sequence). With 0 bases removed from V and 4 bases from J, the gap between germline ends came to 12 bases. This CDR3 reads CATSRDWSRSTEAFF. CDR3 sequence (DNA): TGTGCCACCAGCAGAGATTGGAGCCGGAGCACTGAAGCTTTCTTT.

CDR3 bases: TGTGCCAGCAGCGTAGTGGACGGGAGCAGAGTCCCGGCCGGGGAGCTGTTTTTT. Its translation is CASSVVDGSRVPAGELFF. The rearrangement uses TRBV9 and TRBJ2-2; D may be TRBD2 (6 bases). CDR1 is SGDLS and CDR2 is YYNGEE in the germline V gene. Trimming cost V 0 bases and J 6 bases, with 21 bases left between them. The CDR3 has 18 amino acids.

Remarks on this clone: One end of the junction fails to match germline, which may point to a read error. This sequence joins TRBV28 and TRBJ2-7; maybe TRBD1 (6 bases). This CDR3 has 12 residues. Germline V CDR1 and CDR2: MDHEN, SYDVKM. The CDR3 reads CATDRMGNEQYF. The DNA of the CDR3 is TGCGCCACCGACAGGATGGGAAACGAGCAGTACTTC.

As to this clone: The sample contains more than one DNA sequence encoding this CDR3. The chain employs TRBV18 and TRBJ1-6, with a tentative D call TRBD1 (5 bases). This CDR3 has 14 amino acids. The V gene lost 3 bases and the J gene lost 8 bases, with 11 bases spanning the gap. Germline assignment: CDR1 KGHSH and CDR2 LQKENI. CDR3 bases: TGTGCCAGCTCACCCCAGGGATCGGATTCACCCCTCCACTTT. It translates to CASSPQGSDSPLHF.

The CDR3 DNA follows: TGTGCCAGCAGCTTAGTCTTTACCCCGAAGACGGGCTACACCTTC. Its protein is CASSLVFTPKTGYTF. The J gene is TRBJ1-2, the V gene TRBV7-2; D is undetermined. The V gene lost 1 base and the J gene lost 8 bases, with 17 bases spanning the gap. Germline CDR1 reads SGHTA; CDR2 reads FQGNSA. The CDR3 is 15 amino acids.

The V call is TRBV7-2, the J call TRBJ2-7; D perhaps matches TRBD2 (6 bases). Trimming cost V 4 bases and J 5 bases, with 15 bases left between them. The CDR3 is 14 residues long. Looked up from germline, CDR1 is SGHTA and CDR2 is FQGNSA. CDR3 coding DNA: TGTGCCAGCAGCTCTTCGCGGGGTAACCACGAGCAGTACTTC. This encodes CASSSSRGNHEQYF.

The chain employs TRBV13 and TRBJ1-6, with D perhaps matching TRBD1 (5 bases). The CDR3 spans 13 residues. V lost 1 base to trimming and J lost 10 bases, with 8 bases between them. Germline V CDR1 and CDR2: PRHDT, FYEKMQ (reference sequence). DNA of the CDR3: TGTGCCAGCAGCTTAGTGGGGGGGTCACCCCTCCACTTT. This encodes CASSLVGGSPLHF. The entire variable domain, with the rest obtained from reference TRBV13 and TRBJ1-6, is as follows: AAGVIQSPRHLIKEKRETATLKCYPIPRHDTVYWYQQGPGQDPQFLISFYEKMQSDKGSIPDRFSAQQFSDYHSELNMSSLELGDSALYFCASSLVGGSPLHFGNGTRLTVT.